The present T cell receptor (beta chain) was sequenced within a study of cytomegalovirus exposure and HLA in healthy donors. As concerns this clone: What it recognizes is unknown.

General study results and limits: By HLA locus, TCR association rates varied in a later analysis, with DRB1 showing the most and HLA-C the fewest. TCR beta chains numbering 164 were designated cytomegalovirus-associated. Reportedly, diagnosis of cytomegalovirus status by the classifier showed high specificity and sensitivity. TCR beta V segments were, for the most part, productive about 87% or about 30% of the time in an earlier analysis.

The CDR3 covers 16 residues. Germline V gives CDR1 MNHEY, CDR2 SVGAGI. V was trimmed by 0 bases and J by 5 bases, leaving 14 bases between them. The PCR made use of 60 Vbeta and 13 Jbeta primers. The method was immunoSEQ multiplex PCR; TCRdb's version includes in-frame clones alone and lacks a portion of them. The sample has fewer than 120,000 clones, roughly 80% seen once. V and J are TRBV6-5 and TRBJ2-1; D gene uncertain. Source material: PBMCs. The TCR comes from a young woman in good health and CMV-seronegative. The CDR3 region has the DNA TGTGCCAGCAGTTACTCACTATCGAGGCCTAACAATGAGCAGTTCTTC. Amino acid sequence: CASSYSLSRPNNEQFF.